Each of the 22 T cell receptor beta chains below was sequenced from the same sample in a study of Ad26.COV2.S vaccination and SARS-CoV-2 variants. Assay used: immunoSEQ multiplex PCR; TCRdb lists only in-frame clones, some missing. The sample comprises hundreds of thousands of clones, 89% of which are singletons, and around 1.5% rests with the top ten. Treatment meaning: approximately 18 received Ad26.COV2.S at low or high dose, single or two shots; 5 received placebo; per-sample allocation not given. Repertoires come from day 63 after the first vaccine or placebo injection. The sequencing here drew on peripheral blood, taken in a trial of Ad26.COV2.S vaccine versus placebo. All receptors derive from a person between 18 and 65 years old who received the Ad26.COV2.S COVID-19 vaccine or a placebo.

V gene TRBV10-3 combines with J gene TRBJ2-1; D call uncertain. The V end was cut by 2 bases, the J end by 0 bases, with 11 bases between. Germline lookup yields CDR1 ENHRY and CDR2 SYGVKD. This CDR3 is built from 16 residues. The CDR3 loop is CAISEERSSSYNEQFF. The CDR3 DNA follows: TGTGCCATCAGTGAGGAGAGGTCGAGCTCCTACAATGAGCAGTTCTTC.

This clone has just a few counts. The chain recombines TRBV4-3 with TRBJ2-1; 9 bases fit TRBD2. CDR1 and CDR2 (germline): LGHNA, YSLEER. V lost 0 bases to trimming and J lost 9 bases; unmatched junction nucleotides: 15. This CDR3 spans 18 amino acids. This chain's CDR3 is CASSQDFTAGGLQSEQFF. The CDR3 DNA reads as TGCGCCAGCAGCCAAGATTTTACAGCGGGGGGCCTTCAATCTGAGCAGTTCTTC.

CDR3 sequence: CASTDRDRYEQYF. CDR3 in DNA: TGTGCCAGTACCGACCGGGACCGCTACGAGCAGTACTTC. J is TRBJ2-7 and V is TRBV19; perhaps D is TRBD1 or TRBD2 (5 bases each). CDR3 length equals 13 residues. V lost 7 bases to trimming and J lost 3 bases, with 13 bases between them. CDR1 is LNHDA and CDR2 is SQIVND in the germline V gene (reference sequence).

The rearrangement links TRBV29-1 to TRBJ1-4; possible D gene TRBD1, 5 bases. The CDR3 consists of 15 residues. The V gene lost 6 bases and the J gene lost 0 bases, with 14 bases spanning the gap. Germline loops: CDR1 SQVTM, CDR2 ANQGSEA. CDR3 nucleotide sequence: TGCAGCGTCGCCGGGACGGAAGCAACTAATGAAAAACTGTTTTTT. Its protein is CSVAGTEATNEKLFF.

The chain has TRBV24-1 and TRBJ2-7; TRBD2 aligns across 7 bases. Germline lookup yields CDR1 KGHDR and CDR2 SFDVKD. V lost 10 bases and J lost 1; bases outside the gene matches: 12. CDR3 length: 15 residues. The chain's CDR3 is CATSVGGSGSYEQYF. In DNA, the CDR3 is TGTGCCACATCCGTGGGCGGGAGCGGGTCCTACGAGCAGTACTTC.

J is TRBJ2-5 and V is TRBV10-3; weak D call: TRBD1 (6 bases). Trimming left V 2 bases short and J 6 bases short, with 16 bases between. The germline gives CDR1 ENHRY, CDR2 SYGVKD. The CDR3 sequence is 15 residues long. For the CDR3, the DNA is TGTGCCATCAGTGAGGAGGAACAGGGCAAGCAGACCCAGTACTTC. It translates to CAISEEEQGKQTQYF.

This chain joins TRBV29-1 and TRBJ1-2, with 7 positions matching TRBD1. Trimming cost V 7 bases and J 0 bases; bases outside gene matches: 5. The CDR3 is 13 amino acids. Germline CDR1 reads SQVTM; CDR2 reads ANQGSEA. The CDR3 DNA sequence: TGCAGCGCCGGACAGGCTCCTAACTATGGCTACACCTTC. This sequence encodes CSAGQAPNYGYTF.

The rearrangement links TRBV19 to TRBJ1-3; TRBD1 matches 7 bases. Trimming at V came to 5 bases and at J to 1 base, leaving 2 bases not matched to a gene. Germline V gene sequence: CDR1 LNHDA, CDR2 SQIVND (reference sequence). The CDR3 length is 14 residues. This chain's CDR3 is CASSATGSGNTIYF. DNA for the CDR3: TGTGCCAGTAGTGCGACAGGGTCTGGAAACACCATATATTTT. The full variable domain, completed using reference TRBV19 and TRBJ1-3, is DGGITQSPKYLFRKEGQNVTLSCEQNLNHDAMYWYRQDPGQGLRLIYYSQIVNDFQKGDIAEGYSVSREKKESFPLTVTSAQKNPTAFYLCASSATGSGNTIYFGEGSWLTVV.

V gene TRBV7-2 combines with J gene TRBJ1-1, with D possibly TRBD1 on 5 matching bases. The CDR3 is 12 residues long. Looked up from germline, CDR1 is SGHTA and CDR2 is FQGNSA. Between the trimmed V and J ends, which lost 5 bases and 11 bases, there was a span of 15 bases. CDR3 sequence reads: CASSPGPRAAFF. In nucleotides, the CDR3 is TGTGCCAGCAGCCCGGGACCGAGAGCCGCTTTCTTT.

The chain links TRBV15 to TRBJ2-7; 7 bases map to TRBD1. The length of the CDR3 is 13 residues. The germline gives CDR1 LNHNV, CDR2 YYDKDF (reference sequence). Germline trimming cut 3 bases from V and 6 bases from J; bases unmatched to any gene: 5. The CDR3 loop is CATSRSDRSEQYF. The CDR3 DNA sequence: TGTGCCACCAGCAGGTCGGACAGGAGCGAGCAGTACTTC. Variable domain in full (rest from reference TRBV15 and TRBJ2-7): DAMVIQNPRYQVTQFGKPVTLSCSQTLNHNVMYWYQQKSSQAPKLLFHYYDKDFNNEADTPDNFQSRRPNTSFCFLDIRSPGLGDTAMYLCATSRSDRSEQYFGPGTRLTVT.

The chain is built from TRBV18 and TRBJ1-3, with D unclear. Per germline, CDR1 KGHSH and CDR2 LQKENI. The CDR3 is 15 residues long. Trimming cost V 4 bases and J 0 bases, with 10 bases left between them. The CDR3 reads CASSQDQSSGNTIYF. CDR3 nucleotides: TGTGCCAGCTCACAAGACCAAAGCTCTGGAAACACCATATATTTT. The full variable domain, its missing parts supplied by reference TRBV18 and TRBJ1-3, is NAGVMQNPRHLVRRRGQEARLRCSPMKGHSHVYWYRQLPEEGLKFMVYLQKENIIDESGMPKERFSAEFPKEGPSILRIQQVVRGDSAAYFCASSQDQSSGNTIYFGEGSWLTVV.

This CDR3 reads CASSSGTPSHEQYF. CDR3 DNA sequence: TGTGCCAGCAGCAGCGGGACTCCGAGCCACGAGCAGTACTTC. This chain links TRBV5-8 with TRBJ2-7; 7 bases align to TRBD2. This CDR3 spans 14 amino acids. V lost 4 bases to trimming and J lost 5 bases; unmatched junction nucleotides: 9. Germline lookup yields CDR1 SGHTS and CDR2 YDEGEE.

This sequence joins TRBV4-2 and TRBJ2-1, with 7 bases identical to TRBD2. CDR3 length: 15 amino acids. The V segment lost 1 base and the J segment 7 bases; nucleotides outside the gene matches: 7. Germline V gives CDR1 LGHNA, CDR2 YNFKEQ. Here the CDR3 DNA reads TGTGCCAGCAGCCAAGTCCCGGGAGGCGGAAATGAGCAGTTCTTC. Its protein is CASSQVPGGGNEQFF.

The chain couples TRBV5-4 to TRBJ2-3, with 9 positions matching TRBD2. The CDR3 runs to 16 residues. Germline loops: CDR1 SGHNT, CDR2 YYREEE (reference sequence). V trimming: 0 bases; J trimming: 5 bases; junction bases outside the gene matches: 7. CDR3 sequence (DNA): TGTGCCAGCAGCTTGGGTAGCGGGGGCGGGGGAGATACGCAGTATTTT. Translating it yields CASSLGSGGGGDTQYF.

The chain recombines TRBV5-1 with TRBJ1-1, with unresolved D. There are 14 residues in the CDR3. Germline loops: CDR1 SGHRS, CDR2 YFSETQ. V dropped 0 bases and J dropped 2 bases, with 8 bases sitting between them. The CDR3 reads CASSLGVSNTEAFF. CDR3 nucleotides: TGCGCCAGCAGCTTGGGCGTCTCCAACACTGAAGCTTTCTTT.

The J gene is TRBJ2-1, the V gene TRBV19; D ambiguous. Looked up from germline, CDR1 is LNHDA and CDR2 is SQIVND (reference sequence). This CDR3 has 12 amino acids. V was cut by 5 bases and J by 7 bases, with 9 bases left in between. This chain's CDR3 is CASSQAINEQFF. DNA for the CDR3: TGTGCCAGTAGTCAGGCGATTAATGAGCAGTTCTTC.

The J gene is TRBJ1-3, the V gene TRBV11-2; the D gene is possibly TRBD1 (6 bases). This CDR3 is 13 amino acids long. V lost 8 bases and J lost 2, with 10 bases in between. The germline V gene has CDR1 SGHAT and CDR2 FQNNGV. The DNA of the CDR3 is TGTGCCAGCCGGAGGGGGGCTGGAAACACCATATATTTT. This sequence encodes CASRRGAGNTIYF.

The chain combines TRBV2 with TRBJ2-5; 7 bases fit TRBD2. Germline lookup yields CDR1 SNHLY and CDR2 FYNNEI. This CDR3 is built from 15 residues. Unmatched junction bases numbered 5, after V lost 2 bases and J lost 2 bases. The chain's CDR3 is CASSEMLAAQETQYF. The DNA of the CDR3 is TGTGCCAGCAGTGAAATGCTAGCGGCTCAAGAGACCCAGTACTTC.

This sequence joins TRBV5-4 and TRBJ2-1; TRBD2 agrees at 7 bases. The germline CDR1 and CDR2 sequences are SGHNT and YYREEE (reference sequence). The V gene end was trimmed by 1 base and the J gene end by 0 bases; junction bases not matched to a gene: 16. There are 20 residues in the CDR3. The CDR3 loop reads CASSLYGRRLAETSYNEQFF. The DNA for the CDR3 is TGTGCCAGCAGCTTGTACGGGCGCCGTCTAGCGGAAACCTCCTACAATGAGCAGTTCTTC.

This chain uses TRBV5-6 with TRBJ1-1; D uncertain. Trimming shortened V by 4 bases and J by 3 bases, and 7 bases separated the two germline ends. The CDR3 consists of 12 residues. Looked up from germline, CDR1 is SGHDT and CDR2 is YYEEEE. DNA for the CDR3: TGTGCCAGCAGCCTTTTGGACACTGAAGCTTTCTTT. Translation: CASSLLDTEAFF.

V is TRBV27 and J is TRBJ2-7; D is unclear. This CDR3 comprises 10 residues. CDR1 and CDR2 (germline): MNHEY, SMNVEV (reference sequence). The germline V and J ends were trimmed by 8 bases and 3 bases, with 5 bases remaining between them. The CDR3 spells CASGNYEQYF. The CDR3 nucleotides read TGTGCCAGCGGTAACTACGAGCAGTACTTC.

The CDR3 sequence is CASSFPGHGYTF. For the CDR3, the DNA is TGTGCCAGCAGCTTTCCAGGCCATGGCTACACCTTC. The chain employs TRBV7-9 and TRBJ1-2; D remains ambiguous. This CDR3 is built from 12 residues. Per the germline V gene, CDR1 is SEHNR and CDR2 is FQNEAQ (reference sequence). V lost 3 bases and J 6 bases, leaving 8 bases between the germline ends.